This entry describes one T cell receptor beta chain. The CDR3 sequence is 14 residues long. Germline CDR1 reads SGHDT; CDR2 reads YYEEEE. Deletions cut 0 bases from V and 12 bases from J, with 18 bases between. This specimen belongs to a study of cytomegalovirus exposure and HLA in healthy donors. The repertoire was sequenced with immunoSEQ multiplex PCR; TCRdb's copy has only in-frame clones and lacks some. The data contain about 130,000 clones, approximately 89% of them seen just once; the ten biggest clones take up approximately 1%. Sequenced material: PBMCs. The chain combines TRBV5-6 with TRBJ1-2, with D perhaps TRBD1 (6 bases). The TCR sequence derives from a woman aged 18-29 years in good health and CMV-seronegative. The CDR3 DNA sequence: TGTGCCAGCAGCTTGGCAACCTTTGACAGGCCTAACACCTTC. This sequence encodes CASSLATFDRPNTF.